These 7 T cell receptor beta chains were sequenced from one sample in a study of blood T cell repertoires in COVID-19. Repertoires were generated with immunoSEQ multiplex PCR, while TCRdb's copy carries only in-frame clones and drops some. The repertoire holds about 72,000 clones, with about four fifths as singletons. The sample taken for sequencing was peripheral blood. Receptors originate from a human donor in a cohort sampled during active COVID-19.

The CDR3 DNA follows: TGCGCCAGCAGCTCCCGGGAGCATTACGAGCAGTACTTC. Residues: CASSSREHYEQYF. V is TRBV5-1 and J is TRBJ2-7; the D gene is possibly TRBD2 (6 bases). Trimming removed 3 bases at V and 4 bases at J, with 11 bases between. The germline gives CDR1 SGHRS, CDR2 YFSETQ. There are 13 residues in the CDR3.

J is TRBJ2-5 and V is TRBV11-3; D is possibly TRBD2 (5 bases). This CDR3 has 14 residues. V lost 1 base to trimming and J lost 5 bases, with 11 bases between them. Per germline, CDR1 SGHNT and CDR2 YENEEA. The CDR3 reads CASSLGAGGETQYF. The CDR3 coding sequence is TGTGCCAGCAGCTTAGGCGCAGGCGGGGAGACCCAGTACTTC.

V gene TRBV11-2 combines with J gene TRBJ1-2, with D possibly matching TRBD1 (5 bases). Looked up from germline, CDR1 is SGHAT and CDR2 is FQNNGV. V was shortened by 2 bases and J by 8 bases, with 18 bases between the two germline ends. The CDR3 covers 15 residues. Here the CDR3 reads CASSLSTTGHQGYTF. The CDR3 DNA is TGTGCCAGCAGCTTATCAACTACAGGTCACCAGGGCTACACCTTC.

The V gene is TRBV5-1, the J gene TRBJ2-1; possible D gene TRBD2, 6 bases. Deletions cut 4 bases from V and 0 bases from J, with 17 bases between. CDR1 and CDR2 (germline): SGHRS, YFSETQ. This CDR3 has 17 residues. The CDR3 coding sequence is TGCGCCAGCAGCCCGCGGGGCACGAAAAGCTCCTACAATGAGCAGTTCTTC. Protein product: CASSPRGTKSSYNEQFF.

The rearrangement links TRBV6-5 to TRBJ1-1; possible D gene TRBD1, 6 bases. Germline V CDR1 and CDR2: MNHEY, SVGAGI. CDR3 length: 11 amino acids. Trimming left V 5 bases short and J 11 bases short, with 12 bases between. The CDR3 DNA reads TGTGCCAGCAGTAAGGGCGACAGGGCTTTCTTT. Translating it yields CASSKGDRAFF.

The CDR3 bases are TGTGCCAGCTCCCCTAAAGAGACCCAGTACTTC. Its translation is CASSPKETQYF. The genes are TRBV18 and TRBJ2-5, with D hard to call. This CDR3 comprises 11 residues. The V gene's germline CDR1 is KGHSH and CDR2 LQKENI. V was trimmed by 6 bases and J by 3 bases, leaving 5 bases between them. Together with reference TRBV18 and TRBJ2-5, the CDR3 gives the full variable domain: NAGVMQNPRHLVRRRGQEARLRCSPMKGHSHVYWYRQLPEEGLKFMVYLQKENIIDESGMPKERFSAEFPKEGPSILRIQQVVRGDSAAYFCASSPKETQYFGPGTRLLVL.

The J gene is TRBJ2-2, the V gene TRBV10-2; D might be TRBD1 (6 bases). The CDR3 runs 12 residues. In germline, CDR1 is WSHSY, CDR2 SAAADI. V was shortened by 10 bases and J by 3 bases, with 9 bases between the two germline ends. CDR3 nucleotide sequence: TGCGCCATACACAGGGACACCGGGGAGCTGTTTTTT. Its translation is CAIHRDTGELFF.